This TCR beta chain was captured by sequencing in a study of shared clonotypes between healthy human individuals (dated by TCRdb to 2018 to 2020). For the wider study: The cohort included three men and a couple of women between 18 and 49 years of age. To estimate repertoire size and how much clonotype sharing occurs between individuals, the study deeply sequenced the blood TCR repertoires of about five healthy adults. Between about 0.85 and 8.9 billion PBMCs per donor were obtained by leukapheresis. For each donor, CD4 naive and CD4 memory were each run on three plates, CD8 naive on two plates, and CD8 memory on one plate. To increase sequencing depth and limit assay-specific biases, TCR repertoire library preparation and sequencing were carried out by different laboratories using diverse techniques.

As encoded in the germline V gene, CDR1 is SGHAT while CDR2 is FQNNGV. There are 13 amino acids in the CDR3, from cysteine to phenylalanine inclusive. Solely the CDR3 DNA is kept, with 39 bases framed from the first base. Trimming takes 4 bases from V and 9 bases from J, and the germline ends sit 10 bases apart. Using the deep immunoSEQ assay, multiplex PCR amplified TCR CDR3 regions from genomic DNA. For each cell subset, the extracted genomic DNA was distributed evenly across all wells of several immunoSEQ 96-well plates, and each plate served as one replicate. Each replicate PCR for sorted subsets received about 180 ng genomic DNA, equal to tens of thousands of T cell genomes. Purified libraries were quantified with a Qubit 3.0 fluorometer, sized on a Bioanalyzer 2100, and re-quantified with the KAPA Library Quantification kit. A separate single-read 150-cycle Illumina NextSeq 550 flow cell was used to sequence each immunoSEQ 96-well plate. The original pipeline was this. Because only junctional sequences without quality scores were contained in the immunoSEQ output, filtering matching that applied to full-length reads could not be performed. Sequences were annotated with PyIR, a Python wrapper for IgBLAST v1.9, and V/J genes and CDR3 were assigned using IMGT germline references. Reads with weak V/J assignments (E-value above 1e-6), missing CDR3, stop codons, out-of-frame junctions, or ambiguous translated residues were removed. V3J clonotypes were defined by identical inferred V gene, J gene, and CDR3 amino acid sequence. The percentage overlap between two repertoires was calculated by dividing the number of shared unique clonotypes by the size of the smaller repertoire. RTK rarefaction, the Chao1 estimator, and Recon v2.1 estimates of unobserved clonotypes were used to assess repertoire richness. Generation probabilities were computed with OLGA for all TCRbeta clonotypes obtained by the gDNA method from a few donors. TCRdb re-hosts the immuneACCESS table, in-frame sequences only. Its copies lack some clones; in the studies checked, an unresolved V gene accounts for under half of them, and the cause for the rest is not known. V and J calls and clone size come straight from that table; D and trimming were deduced from the DNA. This sample gives over a million clones in total; 70% to 80% of them show up just once. The top ten constitute about 1.5% of the sample.

The donors were healthy, HIV-negative adults who had no recently reported acute infections or vaccinations. Every donor was a Caucasian adult living in Nashville, Tennessee, USA. CD4+ T cells were enriched through magnetic negative selection, after which naive cells were positively selected on CD45RA and the remaining negative fraction served as the memory subset. Blood was obtained by leukapheresis, after which PBMCs were separated by Ficoll-Histopaque density gradient centrifugation and cryopreserved in liquid nitrogen vapor phase. Analytical flow cytometry was used to check the purity and quantity of every magnetically sorted T cell population. Genomic DNA was isolated from each sorted fraction and quantified by UV absorbance on a Nanodrop 2000c. A word on this clone: The specificity of this receptor is unknown. No base quality values were provided; no much bigger clone lies one nucleotide off.

Study-wide findings and limitations: Based on pairwise subsampling, the degree of clonotype sharing among donors was expected to be affected by sequencing depth. Estimated clonotype richness was generally larger for naive than for memory subsets. Rarefaction of sorted-subset datasets indicated incomplete sequencing despite the large sequencing depth. Only blood was sampled, and tissue TCR repertoires likely differ from those in blood. When a few donors were compared, the shared fraction of clonotypes was about 5.2% for naive CD4, 3% to 4% for naive CD8, about 2.5% for memory CD4, and roughly 0.43% for memory CD8. Higher generation probabilities were observed for clonotypes shared by all four sorted-subset donors than for non-shared clonotypes. Because the study included a small number of donors, the genetic and exposure-history diversity represented was limited.

The chain couples TRBV11-2 to TRBJ1-6; D gene: possibly TRBD1, on 5 matching bases. The source of this sequence is a man aged 18 to 29 in good health. Material: memory CD4+ T cells sorted from blood. The cell subset or site label of this sample denotes: CD45RA-negative fraction. The CDR3 region reads CASSSTALSPLHF. The sequenced DNA: TGTGCCAGCAGCTCGACAGCGCTTTCACCCCTCCACTTT.